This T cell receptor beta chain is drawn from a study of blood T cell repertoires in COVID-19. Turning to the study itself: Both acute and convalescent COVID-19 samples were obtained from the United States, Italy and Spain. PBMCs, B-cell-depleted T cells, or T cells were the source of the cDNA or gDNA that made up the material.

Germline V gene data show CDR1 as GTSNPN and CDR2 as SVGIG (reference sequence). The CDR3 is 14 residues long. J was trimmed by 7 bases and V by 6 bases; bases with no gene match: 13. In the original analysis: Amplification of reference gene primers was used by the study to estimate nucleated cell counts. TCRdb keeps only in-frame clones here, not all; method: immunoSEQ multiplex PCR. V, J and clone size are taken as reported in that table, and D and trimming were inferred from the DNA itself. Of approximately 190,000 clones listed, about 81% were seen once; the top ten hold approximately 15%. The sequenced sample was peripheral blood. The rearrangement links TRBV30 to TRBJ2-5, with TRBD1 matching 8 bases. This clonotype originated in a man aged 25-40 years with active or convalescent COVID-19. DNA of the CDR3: TGTGCCTGTGCAGGGGGCGGGTCGAGGGGGACCCAGTACTTC. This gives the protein CACAGGGSRGTQYF.